This TCR beta chain was observed in a study of T cell repertoires in cytomegalovirus infection. Study in general: It can be stated that public TCR beta signatures indicated CMV infection as well as a matching HLA type. Regarding the study as a whole: Cumulative frequency of public TCR beta families picked out carriers of CMV plus the relevant HLA. The ex vivo response showed dominance by HLA-C-restricted CMV-specific TCR beta clonotypes.

TCRdb re-derived calls from the reads in MiXCR, one entry per CDR3 protein. The sample records about 570,000 distinct CDR3 sequences, around two fifths being singletons. Worth noting for this clonotype: Its cognate antigen is unknown.

The starting material was cultured PBMCs, obtained from culture after CMV antigen stimulation. This receptor was identified in a human donor in good health (CMV status not recorded). Some clones in this sample may be carry-over from other donors' samples.

The CDR3: CASSLFSNEQFF. In nucleotides, the CDR3 is TGTGCCAGCAGTCTCTTTAGCAATGAGCAGTTCTTC. J is TRBJ2-1 and V is TRBV6-2 or TRBV6-3; the D is unclear. Germline V lookup: CDR1 MNHEY, CDR2 SVGEGT. CDR3 length: 12 residues. V was cut by 5 bases and J by 6 bases, with 8 bases left in between.